Below, 4 T cell receptor beta chains from the same sample are listed, as sequenced in a study of T cell repertoires in cytomegalovirus infection. TCRdb re-analysed the reads in MiXCR, keeping a single row per CDR3 protein. The data hold approximately 150,000 distinct CDR3 sequences, with about 15% observed a single time. The sequencing input was CD8+ T cells from PBMCs. Every receptor here comes from a human donor in good health (CMV status not recorded). Some clones in this sample may be carry-over from other donors' samples.

The rearrangement links TRBV7-8 to TRBJ2-1, with TRBD2 matching 16 bases. Trimming removed 5 bases from V and 12 bases from J; junction bases left unmatched: 7. This CDR3 is 15 amino acids long. CDR1 and CDR2 from the germline V gene are SGHVS and FQNEAQ. Here the CDR3 reads CASSLGTSGRAGQFF. The CDR3 bases are TGTGCCAGCAGCCTCGGGACTAGCGGGAGGGCCGGGCAGTTCTTC.

This clonotype has a handful of counts. This sequence joins TRBV12-3 or TRBV12-4 and TRBJ2-7; D unresolved. The V and J ends lost 5 bases and 3 bases respectively, with 14 bases between them. The CDR3 consists of 14 residues. This CDR3 reads CASSLRFRIYEQYF. CDR3 bases: TGTGCCAGCAGTCTTCGTTTCCGAATCTACGAGCAGTACTTC.

This sequence joins TRBV7-3 and TRBJ2-2; D uncertain. Germline V lookup: CDR1 SGHTA, CDR2 FQGTGA. The V gene lost 8 bases and the J gene lost 5 bases, with 6 bases spanning the gap. The CDR3 consists of 11 residues. The DNA for the CDR3 is TGTGCCAGCGGTGGTACCGGGGAGCTGTTTTTT. Translated: CASGGTGELFF. The variable domain in full, with the rest retrieved from reference TRBV7-3 and TRBJ2-2, is GAGVSQTPSNKVTEKGKYVELRCDPISGHTALYWYRQSLGQGPEFLIYFQGTGAADDSGLPNDRFFAVRPEGSVSTLKIQRTERGDSAVYLCASGGTGELFFGEGSRLTVL.

This clonotype has just a few counts. The chain has TRBV20-1 and TRBJ2-4; D not certain. Germline CDR1 reads DFQATT; CDR2 reads SNEGSKA (reference sequence). The CDR3 runs to 15 residues. V was pared by 0 bases and J by 3 bases, with 12 bases between. The CDR3 bases are TGCAGTGCTAGAGATGGGCGGCCCGGCAAAAACATTCAGTACTTC. The encoded protein is CSARDGRPGKNIQYF.